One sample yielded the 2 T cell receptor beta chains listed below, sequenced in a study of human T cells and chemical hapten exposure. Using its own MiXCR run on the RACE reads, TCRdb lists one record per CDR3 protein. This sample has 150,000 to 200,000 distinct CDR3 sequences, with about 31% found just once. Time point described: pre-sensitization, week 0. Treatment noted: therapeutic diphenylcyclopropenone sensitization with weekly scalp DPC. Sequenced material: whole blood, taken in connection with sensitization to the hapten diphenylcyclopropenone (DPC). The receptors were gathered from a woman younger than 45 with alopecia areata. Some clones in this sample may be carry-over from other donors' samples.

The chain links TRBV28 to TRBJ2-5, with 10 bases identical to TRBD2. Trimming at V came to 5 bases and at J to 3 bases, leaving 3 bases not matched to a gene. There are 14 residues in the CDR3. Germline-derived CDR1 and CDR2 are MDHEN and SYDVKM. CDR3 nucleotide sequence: TGTGCCAGCAGTATAGCGGGAGGTGAAGAGACCCAGTACTTC. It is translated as CASSIAGGEETQYF.

The CDR3, as DNA: TGTGCCAGTAGTATTACAGGGGCGTCCAAAAACATTCAGTACTTC. Encoded protein: CASSITGASKNIQYF. This chain links TRBV19 with TRBJ2-4; 7 bases fit TRBD1. Germline lookup yields CDR1 LNHDA and CDR2 SQIVND (reference sequence). V shed 3 bases and J 2 bases; nucleotides not matched to a gene: 4. The CDR3 sequence is 15 residues long.